The 14 T cell receptor beta chains given below trace back to one sample, sequenced in a study of blood T cell repertoires in COVID-19. Assay used: immunoSEQ multiplex PCR; TCRdb lists only in-frame clones, some missing. The sample contains 20,000 to 30,000 clones, 90% of which appear only once. The specimen sequenced was peripheral blood. The receptors stem from a human donor in a cohort sampled during active COVID-19.

The chain joins TRBV4-3 to TRBJ1-2; maybe TRBD1 (6 bases). The V end lost 3 bases, the J end lost 6 bases, and 20 bases lay between the germline ends. Germline V CDR1 and CDR2: LGHNA, YSLEER. CDR3 length: 16 residues. Here the CDR3 DNA reads TGCGCCAGCAGCCAGCGAACTTCCGGGACAATCGATGGCTACACCTTC. As protein: CASSQRTSGTIDGYTF.

The chain joins TRBV3-1 (or the pseudogene TRBV3-2) to TRBJ1-4, with a possible D match to TRBD1 (5 bases). CDR1 is LGHDT and CDR2 is YNNKEL in the germline V gene (reference sequence). Trimming cost V 1 base and J 10 bases, with 16 bases left between them. This CDR3 region has 15 residues. The CDR3 DNA is TGTGCCAGCAGCCAAGCGACAGTATCCGGGGGAAAACTGTTTTTT. This gives the protein CASSQATVSGGKLFF.

The sample holds a few counts of this clone. This chain joins TRBV19 and TRBJ1-1; 12 nucleotides match TRBD1. Losses at the gene ends were 7 bases for V and 3 bases for J; bases not matched to a gene: 15. Germline V gene sequence: CDR1 LNHDA, CDR2 SQIVND (reference sequence). This CDR3 spans 18 amino acids. The CDR3 DNA reads as TGTGCCAGTATCAACACCGGGACAGGGGGCTCGTTTCACACTGAAGCTTTCTTT. Protein product: CASINTGTGGSFHTEAFF.

This clone has only one observation. J is TRBJ1-5 and V is TRBV6-2 or TRBV6-3; TRBD1 is a possible D gene (5 bases). The V gene lost 2 bases and the J gene lost 7 bases, with 9 bases spanning the gap. The germline gives CDR1 MNHEY, CDR2 SVGEGT. The length of the CDR3 is 13 residues. The CDR3 here is CASSYGGWQPQHF. In DNA form, the CDR3 reads TGTGCCAGCAGTTACGGGGGGTGGCAGCCCCAGCATTTT.

The chain has TRBV6-2 or TRBV6-3 and TRBJ2-3; TRBD1 aligns across 7 bases. V gave up 3 bases and J gave up 2 bases; unmatched junction bases: 14. Germline values: CDR1 MNHEY, CDR2 SVGEGT. This CDR3 is built from 18 residues. CDR3 coding DNA: TGTGCCAGCAGTTATCCGCCTCAGGGACAGTGGCACACAGATACGCAGTATTTT. Its protein is CASSYPPQGQWHTDTQYF.

The chain employs TRBV5-6 and TRBJ1-2, with D perhaps matching TRBD1 (6 bases). Trimming took off 4 bases at V and 6 bases at J, with 13 bases between the two ends. Germline V gene data show CDR1 as SGHDT and CDR2 as YYEEEE. The CDR3 loop spans 13 amino acids. CDR3 nucleotides: TGTGCCAGCAGCCGCAGGTCAGGGGATGGCTACACCTTC. It translates to CASSRRSGDGYTF.

This clone was found once. V and J are TRBV19 and TRBJ1-6; D is undetermined. The CDR3 contains 13 residues. Trimming took off 3 bases at V and 6 bases at J, with 6 bases between the two ends. Germline V gene sequence: CDR1 LNHDA, CDR2 SQIVND (reference sequence). DNA of the CDR3: TGTGCCAGTAGTATTCGGGGTAATTCACCCCTCCACTTT. Translating it yields CASSIRGNSPLHF. Combining the CDR3 with reference TRBV19 and TRBJ1-6 gives the whole variable domain DGGITQSPKYLFRKEGQNVTLSCEQNLNHDAMYWYRQDPGQGLRLIYYSQIVNDFQKGDIAEGYSVSREKKESFPLTVTSAQKNPTAFYLCASSIRGNSPLHFGNGTRLTVT.

The chain couples TRBV18 to TRBJ2-3; possible D gene TRBD2, 6 bases. The CDR3 consists of 15 residues. The V gene lost 6 bases and the J gene lost 0 bases, with 13 bases spanning the gap. Germline CDR1 and CDR2: KGHSH and LQKENI. The CDR3 region has the DNA TGTGCCAGCTCCAGGGACTTCTCGAGCACAGATACGCAGTATTTT. It codes for CASSRDFSSTDTQYF.

The chain employs TRBV2 and TRBJ2-3; TRBD2 is a possible D gene (5 bases). The CDR3 loop spans 13 amino acids. Trimming removed 7 bases from V and 4 bases from J, with 12 bases in between. From germline, CDR1 is SNHLY and CDR2 FYNNEI. CDR3 in amino acids: CASTWTAPDTQYF. The CDR3, as DNA: TGTGCCAGCACCTGGACTGCCCCAGATACGCAGTATTTT.

The chain has TRBV5-6 and TRBJ1-2; a weak D match, TRBD1 (5 bases). Looked up from germline, CDR1 is SGHDT and CDR2 is YYEEEE. CDR3 length equals 15 residues. V shed 4 bases and J shed 5 bases, with 18 bases lying between them. The CDR3 loop reads CASSLRDSNGYGYTF. The CDR3 bases are TGTGCCAGCAGCCTCCGGGACTCAAACGGGTATGGCTACACCTTC. Together with reference TRBV5-6 and TRBJ1-2, the CDR3 gives the full variable domain: DAGVTQSPTHLIKTRGQQVTLRCSPKSGHDTVSWYQQALGQGPQFIFQYYEEEERQRGNFPDRFSGHQFPNYSSELNVNALLLGDSALYLCASSLRDSNGYGYTFGSGTRLTVV.

This chain connects TRBV28 to TRBJ1-1, with 9 bases matching TRBD1. The length of the CDR3 is 16 residues. The germline gives CDR1 MDHEN, CDR2 SYDVKM. V lost 5 bases, J lost 5 bases, and 12 bases stayed unmatched. In nucleotides, the CDR3 is TGTGCCAGCAGTCGTCCGGGACAGGGTGGGTGGACTGAAGCTTTCTTT. As protein: CASSRPGQGGWTEAFF.

The chain joins TRBV20-1 to TRBJ1-1; D uncertain. Looked up from germline, CDR1 is DFQATT and CDR2 is SNEGSKA (reference sequence). The CDR3 has 13 amino acids. Trimming left V 3 bases short and J 7 bases short, with 15 bases between. The CDR3 DNA reads TGCAGTGCTAGTCAACCATTGGCAAGTGAAGCTTTCTTT. Residues: CSASQPLASEAFF.

The chain carries TRBV6-5 and TRBJ2-3; TRBD1 matches 10 bases. The V and J ends lost 5 bases and 5 bases, in that order; junction bases with no gene match: 1. CDR1 is MNHEY, CDR2 SVGAGI, per germline. The CDR3 consists of 13 residues. The CDR3 is CASSRDRGDTQYF. The CDR3, as DNA: TGTGCCAGCAGTAGGGACAGGGGAGATACGCAGTATTTT.

The chain employs TRBV27 and TRBJ2-1, with D unresolved. From germline, CDR1 is MNHEY and CDR2 SMNVEV (reference sequence). The ends were cut back, 0 bases at V and 8 bases at J, with 20 bases in the middle. CDR3 length: 17 amino acids. CDR3 sequence: CASSLSFLAAFRDEQFF. The CDR3 DNA reads TGTGCCAGCAGTTTATCGTTCTTGGCAGCCTTTCGGGATGAGCAGTTCTTC.